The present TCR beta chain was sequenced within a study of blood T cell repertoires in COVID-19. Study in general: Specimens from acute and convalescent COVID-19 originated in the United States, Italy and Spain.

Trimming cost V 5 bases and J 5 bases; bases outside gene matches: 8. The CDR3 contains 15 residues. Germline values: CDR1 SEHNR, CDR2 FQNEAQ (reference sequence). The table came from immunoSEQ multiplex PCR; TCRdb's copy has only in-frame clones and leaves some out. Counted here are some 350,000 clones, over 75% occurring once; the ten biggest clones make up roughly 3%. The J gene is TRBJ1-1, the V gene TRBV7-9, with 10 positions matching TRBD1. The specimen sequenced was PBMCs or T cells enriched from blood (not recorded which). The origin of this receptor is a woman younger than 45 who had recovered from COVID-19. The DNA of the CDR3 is TGTGCCAGCAGCACGACAGGGGGCGTTGGTACTGAAGCTTTCTTT. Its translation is CASSTTGGVGTEAFF.